Described below is a single TCR beta chain sequence and its context. The clone's antigen remains unknown. Base quality data are lacking; no much larger clone is found one base away. TCRbeta CDR3 regions were amplified from genomic DNA using the immunoSEQ Assay, a bias-controlled multiplex PCR. The study's processing was this. Nucleated cell counts per sample were estimated from amplification of reference gene primers within the assay. To quantify the absolute abundance of each unique TCRbeta CDR3 rearrangement, sequence reads were collapsed and filtered. For each sample, productive Simpson clonality was calculated as the square root of Simpson's diversity index across productive rearrangements. TCRdb limited this immuneACCESS table to in-frame rearrangements with V and J called. A share of clones is missing; checked studies link under half to unresolved V genes, and the rest is unexplained. The V and J calls and clone size were taken over from that table, and D and trimming were inferred from the DNA. This sample holds around 100,000 clones; approximately 90% were observed only once. The ten largest clones take up 2% to 2.5% of the sample.

This record comes from a study of blood T cell repertoires in COVID-19 (dated by TCRdb to 2018 to 2020). Study-wide context: The collaborator samples originated in the United States, Italy and Spain and spanned the acute and convalescent phases of COVID-19. The material from the prospective study consisted of cDNA or gDNA derived from T cells, B-cell-depleted T cells, or PBMCs. The dataset comprised deeply sampled blood TCRbeta repertoires from subjects exposed to, actively infected with, or recovered from COVID-19. A freely available public database, intended as a resource for researchers studying the immune response to SARS-CoV-2, is where the repertoires were released. The samples were drawn from two sources: the first 160 participants of the ongoing ImmuneRACE study, and 1,254 subjects contributed by 6 global collaborators. Sample metadata almost always included a de-identified subject ID, COVID-19 status, age in years and sex. Where available, HLA class I and class II types were obtained from metadata supplied by the sample provider rather than from assay-based typing. Overall study results and their limits: The amount of clinical and demographic metadata varied by source and participant and was provided uncurated.

As encoded in the germline V gene, CDR1 is WSHSY while CDR2 is SAAADI. The germline V end is reduced by 5 bases and the J end by 9 bases; junction bases left unmatched: 9. The CDR3 contains 14 residues, cysteine and phenylalanine counted. Here the CDR3 DNA is all that survives: 42 bases in frame from base 1. The collaborating institutions used their own protocols to collect whole blood in K2EDTA tubes. Collaborator samples were shipped for TCRbeta analysis as frozen whole blood, isolated PBMCs, or DNA extracted from either sample type. The rearrangement combines TRBV10-2 with TRBJ1-5; TRBD1 agrees with 8 junctional bases. This TCR was recovered from a man in his fifties or sixties with active COVID-19. The sequenced sample consisted of peripheral blood. The CDR3 corresponds to CASSFGQGFVPQHF. The DNA reads TGCGCCAGCAGTTTCGGACAGGGATTTGTGCCCCAGCATTTT.